The 19 T cell receptor beta chains listed next were all sequenced from one sample in a study of blood T cell repertoires in COVID-19. TCRdb's table, derived via immunoSEQ multiplex PCR, lists solely in-frame clones and lacks some. Of around 200,000 clones listed, about nine tenths are singletons. Material: peripheral blood. Receptor source: a woman aged 45-60 years with acute or convalescent COVID-19.

The chain has TRBV19 and TRBJ1-1; 9 nucleotides line up with TRBD1. This CDR3 is 14 amino acids long. V lost 10 bases, J lost 5 bases, and 11 bases stayed unmatched. Germline values: CDR1 LNHDA, CDR2 SQIVND (reference sequence). For the CDR3, the DNA is TGTGCCACTGAAACAGGGGGCGTAAGGACTGAAGCTTTCTTT. As protein: CATETGGVRTEAFF. The variable domain in full, with the rest retrieved from reference TRBV19 and TRBJ1-1, is DGGITQSPKYLFRKEGQNVTLSCEQNLNHDAMYWYRQDPGQGLRLIYYSQIVNDFQKGDIAEGYSVSREKKESFPLTVTSAQKNPTAFYLCATETGGVRTEAFFGQGTRLTVV.

The CDR3 protein is CASSRGQGGYTEAFF. The CDR3 bases are TGTGCCAGCAGCCGAGGACAGGGTGGTTACACTGAAGCTTTCTTT. The rearrangement uses TRBV27 and TRBJ1-1; 8 positions agree with TRBD1. Per the germline V gene, CDR1 is MNHEY and CDR2 is SMNVEV (reference sequence). Trimming removed 6 bases from V and 3 bases from J; junction bases left unmatched: 9. CDR3 length: 15 amino acids.

The genes are TRBV7-2 and TRBJ2-7, with 10 bases aligning to TRBD2. V lost 6 bases, J lost 7 bases, and 12 bases stayed unmatched. Germline CDR1 reads SGHTA; CDR2 reads FQGNSA. The CDR3 runs 15 residues. The CDR3 region is CASSILAGAGGEQYF. In DNA form, the CDR3 reads TGTGCCAGCAGTATCCTAGCGGGGGCCGGAGGGGAGCAGTACTTC. The whole variable domain, remainder taken from reference TRBV7-2 and TRBJ2-7, is GAGVSQSPSNKVTEKGKDVELRCDPISGHTALYWYRQSLGQGLEFLIYFQGNSAPDKSGLPSDRFSAERTGGSVSTLTIQRTQQEDSAVYLCASSILAGAGGEQYFGPGTRLTVT.

V usage is TRBV5-1 and J usage is TRBJ1-4, with TRBD1 matching 9 bases. The trim removed 2 bases at V and 5 bases at J, leaving 4 bases unmatched. This CDR3 is 15 amino acids long. Germline CDR1 reads SGHRS; CDR2 reads YFSETQ. The CDR3 reads CASSLGGQGNEKLFF. CDR3 DNA: TGCGCCAGCAGCTTAGGGGGACAGGGAAATGAAAAACTGTTTTTT. The full variable domain, rest sourced from reference TRBV5-1 and TRBJ1-4, is KAGVTQTPRYLIKTRGQQVTLSCSPISGHRSVSWYQQTPGQGLQFLFEYFSETQRNKGNFPGRFSGRQFSNSRSEMNVSTLELGDSALYLCASSLGGQGNEKLFFGSGTQLSVL.

The V and J genes are TRBV6-4 and TRBJ2-2; 10 bases line up with TRBD2. V was pared by 3 bases and J by 8 bases, with 3 bases of the junction left unmatched. This CDR3 spans 14 amino acids. The germline V gene has CDR1 MRHNA and CDR2 SNTAGT. Written as DNA, the CDR3 is TGTGCCAGCAGTGAGGCTAGCGGGAGTGGGGAGCTGTTTTTT. Protein product: CASSEASGSGELFF.

The V call is TRBV18, the J call TRBJ2-7; D might be TRBD1 (7 bases). The CDR3 runs to 16 residues. Trimming removed 4 bases at V and 4 bases at J, with 20 bases between. Germline V gene sequence: CDR1 KGHSH, CDR2 LQKENI. CDR3 bases: TGTGCCAGCTCACGCCGAAACACAGGGGCGGGATACGAGCAGTACTTC. Its translation: CASSRRNTGAGYEQYF.

V gene TRBV29-1 combines with J gene TRBJ1-1; D perhaps matches TRBD1 (5 bases). Germline V gives CDR1 SQVTM, CDR2 ANQGSEA. The CDR3 contains 13 residues. V gave up 4 bases and J gave up 4 bases, with 13 bases separating them. DNA for the CDR3: TGCAGCGTTGTGATTGGGGGGACCACTGAAGCTTTCTTT. Protein product: CSVVIGGTTEAFF. Drawing the rest from reference TRBV29-1 and TRBJ1-1, the complete variable domain is SAVISQKPSRDICQRGTSLTIQCQVDSQVTMMFWYRQQPGQSLTLIATANQGSEATYESGFVIDKFPISRPNLTFSTLTVSNMSPEDSSIYLCSVVIGGTTEAFFGQGTRLTVV.

The CDR3 DNA follows: TGTGCCAGCAGCGTAGCGGGGGGGAATGAAAAACTGTTTTTT. Its translation is CASSVAGGNEKLFF. This chain links TRBV9 with TRBJ1-4; D is perhaps TRBD1 (5 bases). Germline V gives CDR1 SGDLS, CDR2 YYNGEE. V was trimmed by 0 bases and J by 5 bases, leaving 8 bases between them. The CDR3 consists of 14 residues.

A single count supports this clone. The chain carries TRBV7-7 and TRBJ1-2; TRBD1 might be the D (6 bases). The CDR3 length is 15 residues. Germline loops: CDR1 SSHAT, CDR2 FNYEAQ (reference sequence). Trimming took off 4 bases at V and 2 bases at J, with 14 bases between the two ends. The CDR3 DNA follows: TGTGCCAGCAGCTCACCTATTCAGGGGAACTATGGCTACACCTTC. The encoded protein is CASSSPIQGNYGYTF.

The rearrangement links TRBV27 to TRBJ1-5, with D maybe TRBD1 (5 bases). The CDR3 runs to 15 residues. The V and J ends lost 6 bases and 2 bases respectively, with 14 bases between them. Per the germline V gene, CDR1 is MNHEY and CDR2 is SMNVEV (reference sequence). The CDR3 loop is CASSYRGLGNQPQHF. Here the CDR3 DNA reads TGTGCCAGCAGCTACCGGGGACTGGGCAATCAGCCCCAGCATTTT.

The chain couples TRBV5-1 to TRBJ1-1; tentatively, D is TRBD1 (6 bases). V lost 0 bases and J 0 bases, leaving 15 bases between the germline ends. The CDR3 has 17 residues. Germline lookup yields CDR1 SGHRS and CDR2 YFSETQ. The CDR3 DNA reads as TGCGCCAGCAGCTTGGCGGGGACACTACGAATGAACACTGAAGCTTTCTTT. As protein: CASSLAGTLRMNTEAFF.

This clone was picked up a small number of times. The chain recombines TRBV7-8 with TRBJ1-2, with D maybe TRBD1 (5 bases). The V and J ends lost 6 bases and 3 bases respectively, with 17 bases between them. The germline V gene encodes CDR1 SGHVS and CDR2 FQNEAQ. This CDR3 has 15 residues. CDR3 bases: TGTGCCAGCAGTTTAATTAGGGGCGCAGACTATGGCTACACCTTC. This encodes CASSLIRGADYGYTF. Using reference TRBV7-8 and TRBJ1-2 for the parts outside the CDR3, the full variable domain is GAGVSQSPRYKVAKRGQDVALRCDPISGHVSLFWYQQALGQGPEFLTYFQNEAQLDKSGLPSDRFFAERPEGSVSTLKIQRTQQEDSAVYLCASSLIRGADYGYTFGSGTRLTVV.

This clone has a count of ten or more. V is TRBV5-4 and J is TRBJ2-2, with D possibly TRBD2 on 6 matching bases. With 2 bases removed from V and 5 bases from J, the gap between germline ends came to 10 bases. The V gene's germline CDR1 is SGHNT and CDR2 YYREEE (reference sequence). The CDR3 is 14 residues long. The CDR3 sequence is CASSLAGGTGELFF. DNA of the CDR3: TGTGCCAGCAGCTTAGCGGGCGGGACCGGGGAGCTGTTTTTT. Full variable domain (outside the CDR3, taken from reference TRBV5-4 and TRBJ2-2): ETGVTQSPTHLIKTRGQQVTLRCSSQSGHNTVSWYQQALGQGPQFIFQYYREEENGRGNFPPRFSGLQFPNYSSELNVNALELDDSALYLCASSLAGGTGELFFGEGSRLTVL.

The genes are TRBV5-4 and TRBJ2-2, with 9 bases fitting TRBD1. The junction had 1 base not matched to a gene; V was cut back by 0 bases and J by 4 bases. The CDR3 totals 15 residues. Germline CDR1 and CDR2: SGHNT and YYREEE (reference sequence). CDR3 sequence (DNA): TGTGCCAGCAGCTTGGGGACAGGGGTCACCGGGGAGCTGTTTTTT. It translates to CASSLGTGVTGELFF. The full variable domain, rest sourced from reference TRBV5-4 and TRBJ2-2, is ETGVTQSPTHLIKTRGQQVTLRCSSQSGHNTVSWYQQALGQGPQFIFQYYREEENGRGNFPPRFSGLQFPNYSSELNVNALELDDSALYLCASSLGTGVTGELFFGEGSRLTVL.

The CDR3: CASSQAPTSGRAAGETQYF. CDR3 DNA sequence: TGTGCCAGCAGCCAAGCCCCTACTAGCGGGAGGGCCGCGGGGGAGACCCAGTACTTC. The chain is built from TRBV3-1 (or the pseudogene TRBV3-2) and TRBJ2-5, with 13 bases identical to TRBD2. The ends lost 1 base at V and 5 bases at J; junction bases unmatched: 13. This CDR3 region has 19 residues. Germline V CDR1 and CDR2: LGHDT, YNNKEL (reference sequence).

This clone is a singleton in its sample. The V and J genes are TRBV4-2 and TRBJ2-7, with 11 bases that match TRBD2. The CDR3 sequence is 15 residues long. The trim removed 3 bases at V and 3 bases at J, leaving 4 bases unmatched. Germline V gene sequence: CDR1 LGHNA, CDR2 YNFKEQ. The CDR3 protein is CASSQGLAVFYEQYF. DNA for the CDR3: TGTGCCAGCAGCCAGGGACTAGCGGTATTCTACGAGCAGTACTTC.

In DNA form, the CDR3 reads TGTGCCAGCAGCTTGGACAGGACGTATGGCTACACCTTC. It specifies CASSLDRTYGYTF. This chain uses TRBV7-9 with TRBJ1-2, with 7 bases identical to TRBD1. Germline CDR1 is SEHNR and CDR2 is FQNEAQ (reference sequence). J was trimmed by 5 bases and V by 3 bases; bases with no gene match: 3. The CDR3 is 13 residues long.

The chain combines TRBV5-5 with TRBJ2-3; a weak D match, TRBD2 (5 bases). Trimming took 1 base from V and 0 from J, leaving 6 bases between them. This CDR3 has 14 residues. Germline V gives CDR1 SGHKS, CDR2 YYEKEE (reference sequence). CDR3 nucleotides: TGTGCCAGCAGCTTGACTAGTAGCACAGATACGCAGTATTTT. Amino acids: CASSLTSSTDTQYF.

J is TRBJ1-5 and V is TRBV6-6, with 12 bases aligning to TRBD1. The CDR3 extends over 17 amino acids. Germline values: CDR1 MNHNY, CDR2 SVGAGI (reference sequence). V gave up 5 bases and J gave up 7 bases; unmatched junction bases: 12. DNA of the CDR3: TGTGCCAGCAGTCCATTAACCGGGACAGGGGGCGACCAGCCCCAGCATTTT. Translating it yields CASSPLTGTGGDQPQHF.